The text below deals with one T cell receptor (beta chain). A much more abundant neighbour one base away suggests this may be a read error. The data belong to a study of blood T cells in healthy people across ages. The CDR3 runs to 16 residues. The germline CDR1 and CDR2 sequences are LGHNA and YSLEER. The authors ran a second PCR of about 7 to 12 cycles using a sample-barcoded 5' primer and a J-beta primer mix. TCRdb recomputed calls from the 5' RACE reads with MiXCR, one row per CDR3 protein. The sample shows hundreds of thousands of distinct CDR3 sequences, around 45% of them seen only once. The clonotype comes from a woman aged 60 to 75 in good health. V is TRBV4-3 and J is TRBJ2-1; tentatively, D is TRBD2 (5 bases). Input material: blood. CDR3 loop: CASSHPGRTGYNERFF. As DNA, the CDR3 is TGCGCCAGCAGCCATCCGGGAAGGACGGGATACAATGAGCGGTTCTTC.